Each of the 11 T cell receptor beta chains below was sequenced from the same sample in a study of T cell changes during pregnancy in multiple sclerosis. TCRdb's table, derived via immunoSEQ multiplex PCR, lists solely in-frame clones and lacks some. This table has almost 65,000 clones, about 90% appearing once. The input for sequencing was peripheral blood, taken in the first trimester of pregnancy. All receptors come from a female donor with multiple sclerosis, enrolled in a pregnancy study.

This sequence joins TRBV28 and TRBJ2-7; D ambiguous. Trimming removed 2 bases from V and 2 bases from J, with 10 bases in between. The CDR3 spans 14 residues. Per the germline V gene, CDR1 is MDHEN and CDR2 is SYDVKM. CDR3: CASSLVGFTYEQYF. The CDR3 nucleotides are TGTGCCAGCAGTTTAGTCGGTTTTACCTACGAGCAGTACTTC.

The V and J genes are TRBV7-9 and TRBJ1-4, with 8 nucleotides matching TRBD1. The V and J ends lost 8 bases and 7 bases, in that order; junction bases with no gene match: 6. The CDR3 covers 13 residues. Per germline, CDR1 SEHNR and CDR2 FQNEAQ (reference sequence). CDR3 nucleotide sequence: TGTGCCAGCGGACGGACAGGGAGTGAAAAACTGTTTTTT. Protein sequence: CASGRTGSEKLFF.

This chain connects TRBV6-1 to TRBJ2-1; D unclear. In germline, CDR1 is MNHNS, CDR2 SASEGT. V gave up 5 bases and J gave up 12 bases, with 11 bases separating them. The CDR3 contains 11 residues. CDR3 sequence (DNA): TGTGCCAGCAGTACCAACCGAGGGCAGTTCTTC. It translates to CASSTNRGQFF.

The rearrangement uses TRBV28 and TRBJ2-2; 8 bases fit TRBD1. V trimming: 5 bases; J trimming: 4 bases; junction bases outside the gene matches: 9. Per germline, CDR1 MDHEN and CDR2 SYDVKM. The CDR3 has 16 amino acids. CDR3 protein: CASSPRTGWSTGELFF. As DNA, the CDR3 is TGTGCCAGCAGTCCCCGGACAGGGTGGTCCACCGGGGAGCTGTTTTTT.

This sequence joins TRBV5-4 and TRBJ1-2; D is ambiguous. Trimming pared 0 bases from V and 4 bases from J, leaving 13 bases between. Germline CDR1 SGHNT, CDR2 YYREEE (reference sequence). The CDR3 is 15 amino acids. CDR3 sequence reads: CASSLEGRGRYGYTF. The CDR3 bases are TGTGCCAGCAGCTTGGAAGGGAGAGGACGCTATGGCTACACCTTC.

The CDR3 DNA follows: TGTGCCAGCAGCCAAGATCGCCGGGCAGATACGCAGTATTTT. Amino acid sequence: CASSQDRRADTQYF. The gene calls are TRBV4-2 and TRBJ2-3; D remains ambiguous. The V gene lost 0 bases and the J gene lost 4 bases, with 8 bases spanning the gap. There are 14 residues in the CDR3. CDR1 LGHNA and CDR2 YNFKEQ come from the germline V gene.

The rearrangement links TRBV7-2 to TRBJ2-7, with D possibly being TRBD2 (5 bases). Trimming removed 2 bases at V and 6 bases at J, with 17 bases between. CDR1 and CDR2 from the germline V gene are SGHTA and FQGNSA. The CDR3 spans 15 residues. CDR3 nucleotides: TGTGCCAGCAGCTTAACTAGAACGCTAACGCGCGAGCAGTACTTC. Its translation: CASSLTRTLTREQYF.

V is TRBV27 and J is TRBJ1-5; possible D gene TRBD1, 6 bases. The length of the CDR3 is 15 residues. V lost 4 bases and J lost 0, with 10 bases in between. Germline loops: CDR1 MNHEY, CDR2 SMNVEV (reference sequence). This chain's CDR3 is CASSWDISSNQPQHF. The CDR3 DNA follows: TGTGCCAGCAGTTGGGACATCTCTAGCAATCAGCCCCAGCATTTT.

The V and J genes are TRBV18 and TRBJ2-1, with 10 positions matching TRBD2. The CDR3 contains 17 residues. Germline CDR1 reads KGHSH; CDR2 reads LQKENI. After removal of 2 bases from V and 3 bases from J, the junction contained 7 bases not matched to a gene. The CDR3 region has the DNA TGTGCCAGCTCACCAGATAGCGGGAGGTCCCTCTACAATGAGCAGTTCTTC. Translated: CASSPDSGRSLYNEQFF.

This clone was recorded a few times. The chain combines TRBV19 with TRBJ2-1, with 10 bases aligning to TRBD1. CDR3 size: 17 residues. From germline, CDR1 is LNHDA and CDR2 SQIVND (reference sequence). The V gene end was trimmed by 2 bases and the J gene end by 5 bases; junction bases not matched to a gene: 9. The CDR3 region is CASSIMPTGGYHNEQFF. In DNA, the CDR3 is TGTGCCAGTAGTATAATGCCGACAGGGGGCTACCACAATGAGCAGTTCTTC.

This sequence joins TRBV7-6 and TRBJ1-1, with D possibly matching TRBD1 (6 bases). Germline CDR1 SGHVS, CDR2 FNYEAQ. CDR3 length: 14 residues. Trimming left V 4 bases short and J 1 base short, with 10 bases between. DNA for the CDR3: TGTGCCAGCAGCTCGGCGACAGGGAACACTGAAGCTTTCTTT. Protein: CASSSATGNTEAFF.